These 18 T cell receptor beta chains came from one sample sequenced in a study of CXCR3-negative and CXCR3-positive naive CD8 T cells. TRB cDNA libraries were made by UMI-labeled 5' RACE. One entry per CDR3 protein, without DNA, is what TCRdb gives after re-calling the 5' RACE reads. The listing records about 9,000 distinct CDR3 sequences. The sample comprised naive CXCR3- CD8+ T cells from blood. Subset here: CD45RO-CCR7+CD27+CD95- naive CD8+ T cells lacking CXCR3 (TNR3-). The receptors stem from a human donor in good health. Some clones in this sample may be carry-over from other donors' samples.

The chain couples TRBV27 to TRBJ1-4; TCRdb's D call of TRBD1 is untestable without DNA. This CDR3 is built from 15 residues. From germline, CDR1 is MNHEY and CDR2 SMNVEV (reference sequence). The CDR3 is CASSPRGGTNEKLFF.

This sequence joins TRBV6-2 or TRBV6-3 and TRBJ2-7. The CDR3 runs 14 residues. Germline V CDR1 and CDR2: MNHEY, SVGEGT. CDR3: CASSYADPTYEQYF.

The chain combines TRBV29-1 with TRBJ1-1. The CDR3 sequence is 11 residues long. Germline-derived CDR1 and CDR2 are SQVTM and ANQGSEA. The CDR3 region is CSVVAPTEAFF.

J is TRBJ2-3 and V is TRBV10-3; the TRBD1 assignment by TCRdb is unverifiable without DNA. Germline CDR1 is ENHRY and CDR2 is SYGVKD. CDR3 size: 16 residues. The CDR3 region is CATSPGTGLEGDTQYF.

Measured by frequency, this clonotype is medium-sized. The CDR3 here is CASSFLSRGYNEQFF. The gene calls are TRBV5-1 and TRBJ2-1; lacking DNA, the TRBD1 call made by TCRdb goes unchecked. The germline gives CDR1 SGHRS, CDR2 YFSETQ. The CDR3 is 15 residues long.

This chain uses TRBV5-1 with TRBJ1-1; the TRBD1 assignment by TCRdb is unverifiable without DNA. Germline V gene data show CDR1 as SGHRS and CDR2 as YFSETQ. The CDR3 sequence is 16 residues long. CDR3 sequence reads: CASSLQSGHMNTEAFF.

Its frequency marks this clonotype as medium-sized. The genes are TRBV20-1 and TRBJ2-2; the D call of TRBD2 rests on TCRdb alone, since no DNA is present to check it. Germline-derived CDR1 and CDR2 are DFQATT and SNEGSKA (reference sequence). This CDR3 has 17 residues. The CDR3: CSARNFQRERDTGELFF.

The chain has TRBV29-1 and TRBJ1-2; there is no DNA to check the TCRdb D call of TRBD1. CDR1 SQVTM and CDR2 ANQGSEA come from the germline V gene. This CDR3 is built from 14 residues. The CDR3 sequence is CSVEGSRGNWGYTF.

The genes are TRBV28 and TRBJ2-2. The germline V gene encodes CDR1 MDHEN and CDR2 SYDVKM. This CDR3 comprises 15 residues. The CDR3: CASSFLRVDTGELFF.

This chain links TRBV23-1 with TRBJ2-3; TCRdb returns TRBD1, unconfirmable since there is no DNA. TRBV23-1 is an open reading frame whose function is uncertain. The CDR3 length is 18 residues. This chain's CDR3 is CASTPGLLGEEGTDTQYF.

In terms of frequency, this clonotype is medium-sized (0.01 to 0.1%). The chain recombines TRBV12-3 or TRBV12-4 with TRBJ2-2; the D call of TRBD2 rests on TCRdb alone, since no DNA is present to check it. This CDR3 spans 20 amino acids. This chain's CDR3 is CASSLRDGLAGESDTGELFF.

This sequence joins TRBV5-1 and TRBJ2-7; TCRdb proposes TRBD1, but this gene call is untestable without DNA. The V gene's germline CDR1 is SGHRS and CDR2 YFSETQ. This CDR3 region has 14 residues. The CDR3 here is CASSLHREAYEQYF.

The chain's CDR3 is CASSRDRSYEQYF. The chain employs TRBV5-1 and TRBJ2-7; TCRdb's D call, TRBD1, is unchecked because there is no DNA. The germline V gene has CDR1 SGHRS and CDR2 YFSETQ. CDR3 length: 13 amino acids. Variable domain in full (rest from reference TRBV5-1 and TRBJ2-7): KAGVTQTPRYLIKTRGQQVTLSCSPISGHRSVSWYQQTPGQGLQFLFEYFSETQRNKGNFPGRFSGRQFSNSRSEMNVSTLELGDSALYLCASSRDRSYEQYFGPGTRLTVT.

The gene calls are TRBV29-1 and TRBJ2-3; TCRdb outputs TRBD2, but without DNA this stays unchecked. Germline CDR1 reads SQVTM; CDR2 reads ANQGSEA. This CDR3 spans 16 amino acids. The CDR3 here is CSVEYRLAVSTDTQYF.

The chain combines TRBV20-1 with TRBJ2-7. The CDR3 totals 16 residues. Germline CDR1 reads DFQATT; CDR2 reads SNEGSKA (reference sequence). CDR3 sequence reads: CSARDLKSASGYEQYF.

This clonotype is classed as medium-sized by frequency. The chain links TRBV2 to TRBJ2-3; the TCRdb call, TRBD1, lacks DNA for checking. From germline, CDR1 is SNHLY and CDR2 FYNNEI. CDR3 length: 15 residues. CDR3 sequence reads: CASSFTGATADTQYF.

V is TRBV21-1 and J is TRBJ2-2; TCRdb reports TRBD2, a call that lacks DNA to check it against. TRBV21-1 has pseudogene status. This CDR3 has 19 amino acids. The chain's CDR3 is CASGQPFGPSPLHTGELFF.

The chain recombines TRBV29-1 with TRBJ1-2. Germline loops: CDR1 SQVTM, CDR2 ANQGSEA. This CDR3 contains 13 residues. This chain's CDR3 is CSVETETNYGYTF.